These 21 T cell receptor beta chains were all obtained from the same sample, sequenced in a study of T cell responses to AZD1222 COVID-19 vaccine. Sequencing was performed with immunoSEQ multiplex PCR; in TCRdb, only in-frame clones are kept and a portion is missing. This sample has nearly 110,000 clones, with around 89% found just once. Sequencing was performed on peripheral blood, taken on day 0 of AZD1222 vaccination. The receptors here all came from an adult in good health.

The chain joins TRBV30 to TRBJ2-1; TRBD1 aligns across 9 bases. The CDR3 is 15 amino acids. J was trimmed by 7 bases and V by 3 bases; bases with no gene match: 10. Germline-derived CDR1 and CDR2 are GTSNPN and SVGIG (reference sequence). The CDR3 coding sequence is TGTGCCTGGAGGTATCCGGGACAGGGTTGGAATGAGCAGTTCTTC. It specifies CAWRYPGQGWNEQFF.

The rearrangement links TRBV3-1 (or the pseudogene TRBV3-2) to TRBJ2-1, with D possibly TRBD2 on 6 matching bases. Per germline, CDR1 LGHDT and CDR2 YNNKEL (reference sequence). The germline V and J ends were trimmed by 1 base and 8 bases, with 18 bases remaining between them. The CDR3 extends over 16 amino acids. The CDR3: CASSQGAGRFMDEQFF. For the CDR3, the DNA is TGTGCCAGCAGCCAAGGTGCCGGGAGATTCATGGATGAGCAGTTCTTC.

The chain is built from TRBV12-3 or TRBV12-4 and TRBJ1-2; a possible D gene is TRBD1 (5 bases). The CDR3 length is 12 residues. V was shortened by 4 bases and J by 4 bases, with 7 bases between the two germline ends. The CDR3 region has the DNA TGTGCCAGCAGTTCTGGGGGCTATGGCTACACCTTC. Its translation: CASSSGGYGYTF.

CDR3 DNA: TGTGCCAGCAGCTCACTAGGGGACTCTAAAGGCTACACCTTC. It codes for CASSSLGDSKGYTF. The gene calls are TRBV5-4 and TRBJ1-2; D perhaps matches TRBD1 (5 bases). Germline CDR1 and CDR2: SGHNT and YYREEE (reference sequence). Trimming shortened V by 3 bases and J by 8 bases, and 17 bases separated the two germline ends. The CDR3 extends over 14 amino acids.

The J gene is TRBJ1-5, the V gene TRBV3-1 (or the pseudogene TRBV3-2); D is undetermined. Germline V CDR1 and CDR2: LGHDT, YNNKEL (reference sequence). This CDR3 spans 13 amino acids. Trimming left V 1 base short and J 5 bases short, with 6 bases between. CDR3 amino acids: CASSQGRDQPQHF. The DNA for the CDR3 is TGTGCCAGCAGCCAAGGACGGGATCAGCCCCAGCATTTT.

The V gene is TRBV6-2 or TRBV6-3, the J gene TRBJ2-2; no clear D gene. The V gene's germline CDR1 is MNHEY and CDR2 SVGEGT. Trimming removed 2 bases from V and 2 bases from J, with 9 bases in between. The CDR3 contains 15 residues. The CDR3 sequence is CASSYPQANTGELFF. CDR3 sequence (DNA): TGTGCCAGCAGTTACCCCCAAGCCAACACCGGGGAGCTGTTTTTT.

The J gene is TRBJ2-7, the V gene TRBV6-5, with 7 bases that match TRBD1. Trimming removed 4 bases from V and 4 bases from J; junction bases left unmatched: 7. There are 14 residues in the CDR3. Germline CDR1 reads MNHEY; CDR2 reads SVGAGI. The CDR3 loop reads CASSFTGTEYEQYF. The CDR3 nucleotides read TGTGCCAGCAGTTTCACCGGGACAGAATACGAGCAGTACTTC.

This clone was counted once. The chain is built from TRBV9 and TRBJ2-5, with 7 bases that match TRBD2. The CDR3 has 16 residues. The germline V gene has CDR1 SGDLS and CDR2 YYNGEE. Unmatched junction bases numbered 8, after V lost 2 bases and J lost 1 base. The CDR3 protein is CASSVSPSSGQETQYF. DNA for the CDR3: TGTGCCAGCAGCGTTTCCCCCTCTAGCGGCCAAGAGACCCAGTACTTC. Combining the CDR3 with reference TRBV9 and TRBJ2-5 gives the whole variable domain DSGVTQTPKHLITATGQRVTLRCSPRSGDLSVYWYQQSLDQGLQFLIQYYNGEERAKGNILERFSAQQFPDLHSELNLSSLELGDSALYFCASSVSPSSGQETQYFGPGTRLLVL.

V gene TRBV5-5 combines with J gene TRBJ1-4, with D perhaps matching TRBD1 (6 bases). V was clipped by 5 bases and J by 6 bases, with 17 bases between them. Per the germline V gene, CDR1 is SGHKS and CDR2 is YYEKEE (reference sequence). CDR3 length equals 15 residues. This CDR3 reads CASRAETGSYEKLFF. The CDR3 nucleotides read TGTGCCAGCAGGGCGGAGACAGGAAGCTATGAAAAACTGTTTTTT.

This clone has only one observation. V is TRBV21-1 and J is TRBJ2-7; the DNA was not compared with TRBD2, the D call given in the table. TRBV21-1 counts as a pseudogene. The CDR3 is made up of 16 amino acids. The CDR3 loop is CASSYREWREDYEQYF. The CDR3 DNA reads TGTGCCAGCAGCTACCGAGAATGGCGGGAGGACTACGAGCAGTACTTC.

This sequence joins TRBV7-9 and TRBJ1-2; a weak D match, TRBD1 (5 bases). Germline V gene data show CDR1 as SEHNR and CDR2 as FQNEAQ (reference sequence). This CDR3 comprises 16 residues. Trimming removed 1 base from V and 9 bases from J, with 21 bases in between. This CDR3 is CASSLDSSGTLSRYTF. CDR3 bases: TGTGCCAGCAGCTTAGATTCTTCTGGGACCCTAAGCCGCTACACCTTC.

On this clone: A read error may account for a junction end that differs from germline. This chain joins TRBV28 and TRBJ2-7, with 11 bases fitting TRBD1. CDR3 length: 12 residues. Germline CDR1 MDHEN, CDR2 SYDVKM. The CDR3 reads CASSYNRDRGVF. The CDR3 coding sequence is TGTGCCAGCAGCTATAACCGGGACAGGGGGGTTTTC.

The CDR3, as DNA: TGTGCCAGCAGCAGAATGGGGGGCTGGGGGACTGAAGCTTTCTTT. Protein: CASSRMGGWGTEAFF. The genes are TRBV7-2 and TRBJ1-1; D is perhaps TRBD1 (6 bases). The length of the CDR3 is 15 residues. Germline V CDR1 and CDR2: SGHTA, FQGNSA. Between the trimmed V and J ends, which lost 5 bases and 5 bases, there was a span of 18 bases. The whole variable domain, filled in from reference TRBV7-2 and TRBJ1-1, reads GAGVSQSPSNKVTEKGKDVELRCDPISGHTALYWYRQSLGQGLEFLIYFQGNSAPDKSGLPSDRFSAERTGGSVSTLTIQRTQQEDSAVYLCASSRMGGWGTEAFFGQGTRLTVV.

CDR3 in DNA: TGTGCCAGCACAGTCCGGGACAGGGGTAATCAGCCCCAGCATTTT. The encoded protein is CASTVRDRGNQPQHF. The rearrangement links TRBV18 to TRBJ1-5; 10 bases agree with TRBD1. CDR1 and CDR2 from the germline V gene are KGHSH and LQKENI. CDR3 size: 15 residues. V lost 8 bases, J lost 4 bases, and 8 bases stayed unmatched. Full variable domain (missing parts from reference TRBV18 and TRBJ1-5): NAGVMQNPRHLVRRRGQEARLRCSPMKGHSHVYWYRQLPEEGLKFMVYLQKENIIDESGMPKERFSAEFPKEGPSILRIQQVVRGDSAAYFCASTVRDRGNQPQHFGDGTRLSIL.

As for this clone: A junction boundary mismatches the germline segment, possibly from a read error. This chain joins TRBV7-7 and TRBJ2-1; 12 bases line up with TRBD2. Germline values: CDR1 SSHAT, CDR2 FNYEAQ (reference sequence). The CDR3 extends over 17 amino acids. The CDR3 reads CASSLTGTSGLNNEQFF. In DNA form, the CDR3 reads TGTGCTAGCAGCCTAACCGGGACTAGCGGGTTAAACAATGAGCAGTTCTTC.

The chain couples TRBV18 to TRBJ1-5; tentatively, D is TRBD1 (5 bases). This CDR3 is 16 amino acids long. From germline, CDR1 is KGHSH and CDR2 LQKENI. Trimming took off 2 bases at V and 7 bases at J, with 18 bases between the two ends. CDR3 amino acids: CASSPAATGRGQPQHF. The CDR3 DNA reads TGTGCCAGCTCACCAGCGGCAACAGGTAGAGGCCAGCCCCAGCATTTT.

This chain uses TRBV10-2 with TRBJ2-2, with TRBD2 matching 12 bases. V gave up 10 bases and J gave up 8 bases; unmatched junction bases: 5. Germline values: CDR1 WSHSY, CDR2 SAAADI. The CDR3 has 13 residues. CDR3 amino acids: CATRLAGGGELFF. CDR3 in DNA: TGCGCCACCCGCCTAGCGGGAGGGGGGGAGCTGTTTTTT.

This chain connects TRBV5-4 to TRBJ2-1, with 7 bases fitting TRBD2. The length of the CDR3 is 18 residues. V trimming: 0 bases; J trimming: 0 bases; junction bases outside the gene matches: 9. CDR1 and CDR2 (germline): SGHNT, YYREEE (reference sequence). CDR3 amino acids: CASSLALTSPSSYNEQFF. The CDR3 DNA sequence: TGTGCCAGCAGCTTGGCCCTGACTAGCCCGAGCTCCTACAATGAGCAGTTCTTC.

This clone was observed a handful of times. The chain carries TRBV15 and TRBJ1-4; D remains ambiguous. This CDR3 is 16 amino acids long. The germline V gene encodes CDR1 LNHNV and CDR2 YYDKDF (reference sequence). Trimming pared 3 bases from V and 0 bases from J, leaving 11 bases between. CDR3 nucleotide sequence: TGTGCCACCAGCAGGGGGAGCATTGCAACTAATGAAAAACTGTTTTTT. This sequence encodes CATSRGSIATNEKLFF.

This chain joins TRBV11-2 and TRBJ2-3; D possibly uses TRBD1 or TRBD2 (6 bases each). Per germline, CDR1 SGHAT and CDR2 FQNNGV. The germline V and J ends were trimmed by 3 bases and 1 base, with 14 bases remaining between them. This CDR3 is 16 amino acids long. As DNA, the CDR3 is TGTGCCAGCAGCTTGAGGGGGGTTGGTGGCACAGATACGCAGTATTTT. Translation: CASSLRGVGGTDTQYF.

For the CDR3, the DNA is TGTGCCTGGAGTGCGGACAGGGGCAATTCACCCCTCCACTTT. This sequence encodes CAWSADRGNSPLHF. J is TRBJ1-6 and V is TRBV30; 9 nucleotides align to TRBD1. The CDR3 is 14 amino acids. V shed 1 base, J shed 7 bases, and the junction held 2 bases outside the gene matches. Germline values: CDR1 GTSNPN, CDR2 SVGIG (reference sequence).